The clone carrying this TCR beta chain was seen a few times. This sample is part of a study of HIV-infected patients and healthy controls. The CDR3 sequence is 15 residues long. The ends lost 5 bases at V and 0 bases at J; junction bases unmatched: 4. Germline V gives CDR1 LNHDA, CDR2 SQIVND (reference sequence). One entry per CDR3 protein results from TCRdb running MiXCR on the 5' RACE reads. The sample contains 15,000 to 20,000 distinct CDR3 sequences, roughly 15% of which appear only once. This chain joins TRBV19 and TRBJ1-5; TRBD1 matches at 7 bases. The sequencing input was CD8+ T cells from blood. The sequence came from a human donor in good health. As DNA, the CDR3 is TGTGCCAGTAGTCGGGACAGAAATAGCAATCAGCCCCAGCATTTT. This encodes CASSRDRNSNQPQHF. The full variable domain, in which reference TRBV19 and TRBJ1-5 provide the parts outside the CDR3, is DGGITQSPKYLFRKEGQNVTLSCEQNLNHDAMYWYRQDPGQGLRLIYYSQIVNDFQKGDIAEGYSVSREKKESFPLTVTSAQKNPTAFYLCASSRDRNSNQPQHFGDGTRLSIL.